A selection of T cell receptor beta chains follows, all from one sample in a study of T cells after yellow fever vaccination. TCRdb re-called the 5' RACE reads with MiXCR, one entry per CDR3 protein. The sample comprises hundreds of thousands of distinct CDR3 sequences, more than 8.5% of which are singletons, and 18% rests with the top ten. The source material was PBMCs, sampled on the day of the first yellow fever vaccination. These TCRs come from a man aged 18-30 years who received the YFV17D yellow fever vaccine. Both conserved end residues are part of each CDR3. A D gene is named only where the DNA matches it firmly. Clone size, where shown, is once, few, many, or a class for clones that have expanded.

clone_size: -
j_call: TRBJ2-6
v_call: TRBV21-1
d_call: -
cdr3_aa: CASSKVTGTWDPVSGANVLTF
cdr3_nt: TGTGCCAGCAGCAAAGTCACGGGGACTTGGGATCCGGTCTCTGGGGCCAACGTCCTGACTTTC

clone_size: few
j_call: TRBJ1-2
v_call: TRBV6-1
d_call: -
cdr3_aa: CASNPSGGYGYTF
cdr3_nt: TGTGCCAGCAATCCGTCCGGGGGCTATGGCTACACCTTC

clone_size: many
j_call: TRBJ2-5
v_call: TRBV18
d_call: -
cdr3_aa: CASSLIITNQETQYF
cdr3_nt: TGTGCCAGCTCACTCATAATAACCAACCAAGAGACCCAGTACTTC

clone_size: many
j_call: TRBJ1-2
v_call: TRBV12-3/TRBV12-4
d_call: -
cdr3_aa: CASSRTGEGYGYTF
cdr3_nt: TGTGCCAGCAGTCGAACAGGAGAGGGCTATGGCTACACCTTC

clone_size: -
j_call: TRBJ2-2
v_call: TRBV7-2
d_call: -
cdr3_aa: CASSLDGGPGELFF
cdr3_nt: TGTGCCAGCAGCTTAGATGGAGGGCCCGGGGAGCTGTTTTTT

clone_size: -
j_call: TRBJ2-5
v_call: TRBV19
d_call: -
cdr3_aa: CASSIGVIQRETQYF
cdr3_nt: TGTGCCAGTAGTATAGGAGTGATACAGAGGGAGACCCAGTACTTC

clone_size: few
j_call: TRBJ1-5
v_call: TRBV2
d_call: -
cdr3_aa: CASSEAVQPQHF
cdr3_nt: TGTGCCAGCAGTGAAGCGGTTCAGCCCCAGCATTTT

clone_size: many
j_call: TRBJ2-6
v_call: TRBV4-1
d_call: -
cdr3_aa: CASRGDGYFSGANVLTF
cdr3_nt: TGCGCCAGCAGGGGGGACGGCTACTTCTCTGGGGCCAACGTCCTGACTTTC

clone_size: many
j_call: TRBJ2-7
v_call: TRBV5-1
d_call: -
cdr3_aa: CASSKEGEIYEQYF
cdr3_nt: TGCGCCAGCAGCAAGGAGGGGGAGATCTACGAGCAGTACTTC

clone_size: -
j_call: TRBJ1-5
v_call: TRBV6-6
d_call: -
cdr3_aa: CASSYEGGQPQHF
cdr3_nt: TGTGCCAGCAGTTACGAGGGAGGTCAGCCCCAGCATTTT

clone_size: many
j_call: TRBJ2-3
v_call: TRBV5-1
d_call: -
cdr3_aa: CASSLAQGGTDTQYF
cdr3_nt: TGCGCCAGCAGCTTGGCCCAAGGGGGCACAGATACGCAGTATTTT

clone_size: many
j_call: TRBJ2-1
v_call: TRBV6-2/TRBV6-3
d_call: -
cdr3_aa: CASSYRENNEQFF
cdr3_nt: TGTGCCAGCAGTTACAGGGAAAACAATGAGCAGTTCTTC

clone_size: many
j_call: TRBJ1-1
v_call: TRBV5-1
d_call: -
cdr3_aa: CASSQGNSMNTEAFF
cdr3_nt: TGCGCCAGCAGCCAAGGGAATTCCATGAACACTGAAGCTTTCTTT

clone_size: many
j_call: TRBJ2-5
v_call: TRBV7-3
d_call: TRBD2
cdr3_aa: CASSLAGVDQETQYF
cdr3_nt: TGTGCCAGCAGCCTAGCGGGGGTGGACCAAGAGACCCAGTACTTC

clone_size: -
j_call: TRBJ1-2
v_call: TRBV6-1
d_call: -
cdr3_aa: CASSGGVMSYGYTF
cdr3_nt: TGTGCCAGCAGCGGGGGTGTTATGTCCTATGGCTACACCTTC

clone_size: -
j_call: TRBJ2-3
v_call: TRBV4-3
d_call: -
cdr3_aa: CASSQMQAGPDTQYF
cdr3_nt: TGCGCCAGCAGCCAGATGCAGGCGGGCCCAGATACGCAGTATTTT

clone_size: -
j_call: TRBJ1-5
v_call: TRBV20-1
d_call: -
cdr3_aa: CSLHRSWGNQPQHF
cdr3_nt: TGCAGTCTCCACAGGTCTTGGGGCAATCAGCCCCAGCATTTT

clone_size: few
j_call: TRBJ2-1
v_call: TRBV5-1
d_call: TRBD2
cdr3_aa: CASSFFAGLAGDEQFF
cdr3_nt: TGCGCCAGCAGCTTTTTCGCGGGACTAGCGGGGGATGAGCAGTTCTTC

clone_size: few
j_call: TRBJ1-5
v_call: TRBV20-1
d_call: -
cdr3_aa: CSARDQWNQPQHF
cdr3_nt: TGCAGTGCTAGAGATCAGTGGAATCAGCCCCAGCATTTT

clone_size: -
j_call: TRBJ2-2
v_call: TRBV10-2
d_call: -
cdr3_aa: CASSRTDSNTGELFF
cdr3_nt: TGCGCCAGCAGTCGGACAGACTCGAACACCGGGGAGCTGTTTTTT

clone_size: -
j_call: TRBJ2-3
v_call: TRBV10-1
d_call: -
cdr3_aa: CASSDMVPRGTDTQYF
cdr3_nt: TGCGCCAGCAGTGACATGGTTCCTCGGGGCACAGATACGCAGTATTTT

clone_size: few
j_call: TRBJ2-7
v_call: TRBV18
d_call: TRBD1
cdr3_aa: CASSPRDRGLYEQYF
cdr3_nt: TGTGCCAGCTCACCCCGGGACAGGGGGCTTTACGAGCAGTACTTC

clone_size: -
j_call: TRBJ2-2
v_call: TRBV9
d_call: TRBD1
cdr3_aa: CASSVRTGPNTGELFF
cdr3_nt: TGTGCCAGCAGCGTCCGGACAGGGCCTAACACCGGGGAGCTGTTTTTT

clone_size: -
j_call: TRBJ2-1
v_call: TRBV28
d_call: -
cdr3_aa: CASHRAGAMENEQFF
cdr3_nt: TGTGCCAGCCACCGGGCTGGGGCAATGGAGAATGAGCAGTTCTTC

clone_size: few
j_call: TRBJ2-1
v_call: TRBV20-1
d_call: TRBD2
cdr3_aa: CSARARSTSYEQFF
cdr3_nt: TGCAGTGCTAGGGCAAGGTCGACTAGCTATGAGCAGTTCTTC

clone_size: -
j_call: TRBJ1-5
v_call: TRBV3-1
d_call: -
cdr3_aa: CASSQGSQGSYQPQHF
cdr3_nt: TGTGCCAGCAGCCAAGGTTCCCAGGGGTCGTATCAGCCCCAGCATTTT

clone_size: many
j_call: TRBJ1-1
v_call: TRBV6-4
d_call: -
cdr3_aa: CASSVGVGTEAFF
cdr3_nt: TGTGCCAGCAGTGTTGGGGTGGGGACTGAAGCTTTCTTT

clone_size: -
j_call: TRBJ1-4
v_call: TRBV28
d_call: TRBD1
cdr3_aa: CASSTTGVTNEKLFF
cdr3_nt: TGTGCCAGCAGTACCACAGGGGTAACTAATGAAAAACTGTTTTTT

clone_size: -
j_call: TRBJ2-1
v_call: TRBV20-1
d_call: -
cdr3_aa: CSAQAGIGSYNEQFF
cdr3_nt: TGCAGTGCTCAAGCGGGTATCGGATCCTACAATGAGCAGTTCTTC

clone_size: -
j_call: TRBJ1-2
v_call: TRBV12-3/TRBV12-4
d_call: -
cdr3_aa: CASSIRRGVGYTF
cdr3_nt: TGTGCCAGCAGTATACGGCGAGGGGTCGGCTACACCTTC

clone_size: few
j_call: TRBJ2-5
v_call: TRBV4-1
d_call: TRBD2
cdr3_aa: CASSQERTSGAPETQYF
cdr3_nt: TGCGCCAGCAGCCAAGAAAGGACTAGCGGGGCCCCAGAGACCCAGTACTTC

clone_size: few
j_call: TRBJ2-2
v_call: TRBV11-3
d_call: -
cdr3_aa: CASSSKRRGGELFF
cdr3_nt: TGTGCCAGCAGCTCAAAGCGTCGTGGCGGGGAGCTGTTTTTT

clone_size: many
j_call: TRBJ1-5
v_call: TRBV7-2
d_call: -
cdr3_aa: CASSPHTGQPQHF
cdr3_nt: TGTGCCAGCAGCCCCCATACAGGGCAGCCCCAGCATTTT

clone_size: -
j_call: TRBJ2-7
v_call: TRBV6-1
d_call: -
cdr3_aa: CASRADMSNPRQYF
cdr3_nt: TGTGCCAGCAGGGCCGACATGTCAAATCCGAGGCAGTACTTC

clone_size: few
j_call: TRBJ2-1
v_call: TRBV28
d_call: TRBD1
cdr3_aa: CASSAGGIRKDEQFF
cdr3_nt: TGTGCCAGCAGTGCAGGGGGTATAAGGAAGGATGAGCAGTTCTTC

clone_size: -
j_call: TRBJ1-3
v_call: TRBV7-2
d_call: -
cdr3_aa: CASSSTPNSGNTIYF
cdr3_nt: TGTGCCAGCAGCTCGACACCGAACTCTGGAAACACCATATATTTT

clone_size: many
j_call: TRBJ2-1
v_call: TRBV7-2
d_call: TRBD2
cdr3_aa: CASSADRLAGGREQFF
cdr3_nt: TGTGCCAGCAGCGCCGACCGACTAGCGGGGGGAAGGGAGCAGTTCTTC

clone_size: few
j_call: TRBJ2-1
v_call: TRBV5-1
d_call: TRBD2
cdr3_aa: CASRGASGPYNEQFF
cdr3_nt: TGCGCCAGCAGGGGAGCTAGCGGACCCTACAATGAGCAGTTCTTC

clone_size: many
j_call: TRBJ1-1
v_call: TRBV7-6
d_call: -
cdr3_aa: CASSVQTGTEAFF
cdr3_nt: TGTGCCAGCAGCGTACAAACAGGGACCGAAGCTTTCTTT

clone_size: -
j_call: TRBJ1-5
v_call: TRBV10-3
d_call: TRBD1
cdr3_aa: CAISDREGGQPQHF
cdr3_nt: TGTGCCATCAGCGACAGGGAGGGAGGTCAGCCCCAGCATTTT

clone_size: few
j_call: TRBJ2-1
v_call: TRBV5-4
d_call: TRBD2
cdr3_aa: CASSRGVAGSYNEQFF
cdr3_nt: TGTGCCAGCAGCCGGGGGGTCGCGGGCTCCTACAATGAGCAGTTCTTC

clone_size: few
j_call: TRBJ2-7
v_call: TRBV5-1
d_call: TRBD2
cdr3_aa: CASAGEGQYYEQYF
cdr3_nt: TGCGCCAGCGCGGGGGAGGGTCAATACTACGAGCAGTACTTC

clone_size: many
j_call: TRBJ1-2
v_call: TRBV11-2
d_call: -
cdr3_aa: CASSPGTDYGYTF
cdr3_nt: TGCGCCAGCAGCCCGGGGACGGACTATGGCTACACCTTC

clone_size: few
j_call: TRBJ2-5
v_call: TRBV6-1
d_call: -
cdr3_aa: CASTLRPWETQYF
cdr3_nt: TGTGCCAGCACCTTAAGACCCTGGGAGACCCAGTACTTC

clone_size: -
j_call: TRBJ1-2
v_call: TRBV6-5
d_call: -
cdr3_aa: CASSSTSRQANYGYTF
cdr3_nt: TGTGCCAGCAGCTCTACCTCCAGACAGGCTAACTATGGCTACACCTTC

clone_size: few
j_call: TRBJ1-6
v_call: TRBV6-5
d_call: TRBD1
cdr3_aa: CASSYSGTGTPLHF
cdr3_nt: TGTGCCAGCAGTTATTCCGGGACAGGGACACCCCTCCACTTT

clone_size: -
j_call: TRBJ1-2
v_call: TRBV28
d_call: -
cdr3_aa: CASGWGYGYTF
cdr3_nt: TGTGCCAGCGGCTGGGGATATGGCTACACCTTC

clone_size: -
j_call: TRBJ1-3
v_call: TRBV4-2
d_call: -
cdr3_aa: CASSQELDTPGNTIYF
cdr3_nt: TGTGCCAGCAGCCAAGAGTTAGATACTCCTGGAAACACCATATATTTT

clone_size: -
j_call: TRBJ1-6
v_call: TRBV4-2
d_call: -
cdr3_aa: CASSQDHPETGSPLHF
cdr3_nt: TGTGCCAGCAGCCAAGACCATCCGGAGACCGGTTCACCCCTCCACTTT

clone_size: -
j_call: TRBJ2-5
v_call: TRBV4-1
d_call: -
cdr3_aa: CASSQEAGGEVETQYF
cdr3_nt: TGCGCCAGCAGCCAAGAGGCGGGCGGGGAGGTGGAGACCCAGTACTTC

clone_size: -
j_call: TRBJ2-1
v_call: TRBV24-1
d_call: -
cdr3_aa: CATSGQRFEQFF
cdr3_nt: TGTGCCACCAGTGGCCAGCGGTTTGAGCAGTTCTTC

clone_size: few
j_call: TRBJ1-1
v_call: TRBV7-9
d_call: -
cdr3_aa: CASSQKGGPNTEAFF
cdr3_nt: TGTGCCAGCAGCCAAAAGGGGGGACCGAACACTGAAGCTTTCTTT

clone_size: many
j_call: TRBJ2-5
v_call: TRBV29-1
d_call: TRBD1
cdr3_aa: CSVGQGAATQYF
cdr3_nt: TGCAGCGTCGGACAGGGGGCAGCGACCCAGTACTTC

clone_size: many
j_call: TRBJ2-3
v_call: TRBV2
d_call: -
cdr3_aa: CASSDTGAVNTQYF
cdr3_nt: TGTGCCAGCAGTGACACGGGGGCGGTAAATACGCAGTATTTT

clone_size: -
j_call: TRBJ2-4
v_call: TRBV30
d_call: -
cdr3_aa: CAWSGGQDIQYF
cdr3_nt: TGTGCCTGGAGTGGAGGTCAGGACATTCAGTACTTC

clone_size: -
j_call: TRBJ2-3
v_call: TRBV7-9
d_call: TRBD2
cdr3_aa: CASSLSGGAVAAYF
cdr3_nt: TGTGCCAGCAGCCTTAGCGGGGGGGCCGTCGCGGCGTATTTT

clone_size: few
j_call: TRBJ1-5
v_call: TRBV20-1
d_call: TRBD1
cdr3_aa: CSATRTGGSNQPQHF
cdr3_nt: TGCAGTGCTACCCGGACAGGGGGCTCCAATCAGCCCCAGCATTTT